A selection of T cell receptor beta chains follows, all from one sample in a study of CD8 T cells in ankylosing spondylitis. In TCRdb, the 5' RACE reads were re-called with MiXCR into one record per CDR3 protein. The sample includes fewer than 550,000 distinct CDR3 sequences, approximately 5.3% of them seen just once. Sequencing used blood, either unsorted or a sorted T cell fraction (not recorded which). These receptors all come from a male donor with ankylosing spondylitis. CDR3s include the opening cysteine and the closing phenylalanine or tryptophan. The order of the fields is V gene, clone size, D gene, J gene, CDR3 DNA, CDR3 protein. A D gene is named only where the DNA matches it firmly. Size is stated for part of the rows, as once, few or many counts, or as a class when the clone is expanded.

V gene: TRBV29-1
clone size: many
D gene: .
J gene: TRBJ2-3
CDR3 DNA: TGCAGCGTTGAAGAGGCAGATACGCAGTATTTT
CDR3 protein: CSVEEADTQYF

V gene: TRBV28
clone size: many
D gene: .
J gene: TRBJ1-3
CDR3 DNA: TGTGCCAGCAGTTTCGGGGGGGGCGGAAACACCATATATTTT
CDR3 protein: CASSFGGGGNTIYF

V gene: TRBV6-5
clone size: .
D gene: .
J gene: TRBJ2-6
CDR3 DNA: TGTGCCAGCAGTTCCGGGACGCCGGCTTTATTGGCCAACGTCCTGACTTTC
CDR3 protein: CASSSGTPALLANVLTF

V gene: TRBV10-3
clone size: few
D gene: TRBD1
J gene: TRBJ2-5
CDR3 DNA: TGTGCCATCAGCCCGGGACAGTCAGAGACCCAGTACTTC
CDR3 protein: CAISPGQSETQYF

V gene: TRBV6-1
clone size: many
D gene: .
J gene: TRBJ1-3
CDR3 DNA: TGTGCCAGCAGAATGATATCCACCCCAAACACCATATATTTT
CDR3 protein: CASRMISTPNTIYF

V gene: TRBV20-1
clone size: many
D gene: TRBD2
J gene: TRBJ2-7
CDR3 DNA: TGCAGTGCTATGCTAGCGGGGGGTCTTAACTACGAGCAGTACTTC
CDR3 protein: CSAMLAGGLNYEQYF

V gene: TRBV20-1
clone size: many
D gene: TRBD1
J gene: TRBJ1-1
CDR3 DNA: TGCAGTGCTAGATCACCGGGACAGGGGTTTACGAACACTGAAGCTTTCTTT
CDR3 protein: CSARSPGQGFTNTEAFF

V gene: TRBV6-2/TRBV6-3
clone size: many
D gene: .
J gene: TRBJ1-6
CDR3 DNA: TGTGCCAGCAGTTCCACGGCTTATTCACCCCTCCACTTT
CDR3 protein: CASSSTAYSPLHF

V gene: TRBV13
clone size: many
D gene: .
J gene: TRBJ2-7
CDR3 DNA: TGTGCCAGCAGCCCTAGTCCGGCAAAGCGGCAGTACTTC
CDR3 protein: CASSPSPAKRQYF

V gene: TRBV4-1
clone size: few
D gene: TRBD1
J gene: TRBJ2-7
CDR3 DNA: TGCGCCAGCAGCCAAGAGGGACAGGGAAGTAGGTACGAGCAGTACTTC
CDR3 protein: CASSQEGQGSRYEQYF

V gene: TRBV20-1
clone size: .
D gene: TRBD1
J gene: TRBJ2-2
CDR3 DNA: TGCAGTGCCAAATTCGCCGGGACAGTGAACACCGGGGAGCTGTTTTTT
CDR3 protein: CSAKFAGTVNTGELFF

V gene: TRBV20-1
clone size: many
D gene: .
J gene: TRBJ2-1
CDR3 DNA: TGCAGTGCTAGGGAAAAGGGGGGCTTCGATGAGCAGTTCTTC
CDR3 protein: CSAREKGGFDEQFF

V gene: TRBV20-1
clone size: many
D gene: .
J gene: TRBJ1-1
CDR3 DNA: TGCAGTGCTAGAGGCCCCGGTGGAGCGAACACTGAAGCTTTCTTT
CDR3 protein: CSARGPGGANTEAFF

V gene: TRBV29-1
clone size: many
D gene: TRBD1
J gene: TRBJ1-1
CDR3 DNA: TGCAGCGTTCGGGGGACAGGTCGGGCTTTCTTT
CDR3 protein: CSVRGTGRAFF

V gene: TRBV4-3
clone size: .
D gene: .
J gene: TRBJ2-3
CDR3 DNA: TGCGCCAGCAGCCACAACCGGGCGGATACGCAGTATTTT
CDR3 protein: CASSHNRADTQYF

V gene: TRBV18
clone size: few
D gene: .
J gene: TRBJ2-7
CDR3 DNA: TGTGCCAGCTCACCAGTCGGCTACTACGAGCAGTACTTC
CDR3 protein: CASSPVGYYEQYF

V gene: TRBV2
clone size: many
D gene: .
J gene: TRBJ2-1
CDR3 DNA: TGTGCCAGCAGCGGGTCGGGGCGCTACAATGAGCAGTTCTTC
CDR3 protein: CASSGSGRYNEQFF

V gene: TRBV24-1
clone size: many
D gene: .
J gene: TRBJ2-2
CDR3 DNA: TGTGCCACCTCGTCCGAGAACACCGGGGAGCTGTTTTTT
CDR3 protein: CATSSENTGELFF

V gene: TRBV11-1
clone size: many
D gene: .
J gene: TRBJ2-7
CDR3 DNA: TGTGCCAGCAGCCTAAGGGAAGGGAGGACCTTTTTCTCCTACGAGCAGTACTTC
CDR3 protein: CASSLREGRTFFSYEQYF

V gene: TRBV5-1
clone size: many
D gene: TRBD2
J gene: TRBJ2-7
CDR3 DNA: TGCGCCAGCAGCTTGGGGACTAGCGGAGTCTACGAGCAGTACTTC
CDR3 protein: CASSLGTSGVYEQYF

V gene: TRBV2
clone size: .
D gene: .
J gene: TRBJ1-5
CDR3 DNA: TGTGCCAGCAGTGAAGGGGTCTTCCTCAATCAGCCCCAGCATTTT
CDR3 protein: CASSEGVFLNQPQHF

V gene: TRBV5-1
clone size: many
D gene: TRBD1
J gene: TRBJ1-1
CDR3 DNA: TGCGCCAGCAGCACTGGGACAGGGGGCACTGAAGCTTTCTTT
CDR3 protein: CASSTGTGGTEAFF

V gene: TRBV20-1
clone size: many
D gene: .
J gene: TRBJ2-1
CDR3 DNA: TGCAGTGCTATGGCGGAAATTTACAATGAGCAGTTCTTC
CDR3 protein: CSAMAEIYNEQFF

V gene: TRBV7-2
clone size: many
D gene: .
J gene: TRBJ2-3
CDR3 DNA: TGTGCCAGCAGCCCACGGACCGGCATGGGGGATACGCAGTATTTT
CDR3 protein: CASSPRTGMGDTQYF

V gene: TRBV20-1
clone size: many
D gene: TRBD1
J gene: TRBJ2-5
CDR3 DNA: TGCAGTGCTGGGGACAGTACCCTCCAAGAGACCCAGTACTTC
CDR3 protein: CSAGDSTLQETQYF

V gene: TRBV5-1
clone size: many
D gene: TRBD1
J gene: TRBJ1-2
CDR3 DNA: TGCGCCAGCAGCTTGAGGGGGACAGATGCTGACTATGGCTACACCTTC
CDR3 protein: CASSLRGTDADYGYTF

V gene: TRBV30
clone size: .
D gene: TRBD1
J gene: TRBJ2-1
CDR3 DNA: TGTGCCTGGGAGAAAAAAGAGGGACAGGGGGGTAGCAATGAGCAGTTCTTC
CDR3 protein: CAWEKKEGQGGSNEQFF

V gene: TRBV13
clone size: many
D gene: TRBD2
J gene: TRBJ2-5
CDR3 DNA: TGTGCCAGCAGCTTAGCCGGGACAGGACTAGCGGGGCCCGGGGGAGAGACCCAGTACTTC
CDR3 protein: CASSLAGTGLAGPGGETQYF

V gene: TRBV20-1
clone size: few
D gene: .
J gene: TRBJ2-1
CDR3 DNA: TGCAGTGCTAGAGATATTGGCGGTCACTACAATGAGCAGTTCTTC
CDR3 protein: CSARDIGGHYNEQFF

V gene: TRBV4-3
clone size: many
D gene: TRBD1
J gene: TRBJ1-6
CDR3 DNA: TGCGCCAGCAGCCGGACAGGCCTTAATTCACCCCTCCACTTT
CDR3 protein: CASSRTGLNSPLHF

V gene: TRBV5-1
clone size: many
D gene: TRBD1
J gene: TRBJ1-2
CDR3 DNA: TGCGCCAGCAGCCCTGACAGGGTTGACGGCTACACCTTC
CDR3 protein: CASSPDRVDGYTF

V gene: TRBV18
clone size: .
D gene: .
J gene: TRBJ1-1
CDR3 DNA: TGTGCCAGCTCACCAAAATTGGACACTGAAGCTTTCTTT
CDR3 protein: CASSPKLDTEAFF

V gene: TRBV6-1
clone size: few
D gene: TRBD1
J gene: TRBJ1-5
CDR3 DNA: TGTGCCAGCGGATTCCCAAAAAACAGGGGCCGCAATCAGCCCCAGCATTTT
CDR3 protein: CASGFPKNRGRNQPQHF

V gene: TRBV5-1
clone size: many
D gene: .
J gene: TRBJ1-1
CDR3 DNA: TGCGCCAGCAGCCCAACGGGCCAGAACACTGAAGCTTTCTTT
CDR3 protein: CASSPTGQNTEAFF

V gene: TRBV28
clone size: many
D gene: .
J gene: TRBJ2-5
CDR3 DNA: TGTGCCAGCACCTTATCGGGGGTCGCAGAGACCCAGTACTTC
CDR3 protein: CASTLSGVAETQYF